The next 29 T cell receptor beta chains were all read from a single sample in a study of cytomegalovirus exposure and HLA in healthy donors. PCR amplification relied on 60 Vbeta primers (plus 13 Jbeta primers). Repertoires were generated with immunoSEQ multiplex PCR, while TCRdb's copy carries only in-frame clones and drops some. The table has around 99,000 clones, about 84% seen once. Sequenced material: PBMCs. The receptors shown here come from a man aged 25-45 years in good health and CMV-seronegative.

This clone was found a few times. V and J are TRBV5-1 and TRBJ1-1, with D tentatively TRBD1 (5 bases). Germline CDR1 SGHRS, CDR2 YFSETQ. The CDR3 extends over 17 amino acids. V dropped 4 bases and J dropped 6 bases, with 25 bases sitting between them. CDR3 nucleotide sequence: TGCGCCAGCAGCGTGGGGAGAGACAGTGTTCTCGGCGCTGAAGCTTTCTTT. This sequence encodes CASSVGRDSVLGAEAFF.

CDR3 in amino acids: CSVETADYEQYF. For the CDR3, the DNA is TGCAGCGTTGAAACGGCAGACTACGAGCAGTACTTC. This rearrangement joins TRBV29-1 to TRBJ2-5; D not resolved. The J call may be in error: the DNA end matches TRBJ2-7 better. From germline, CDR1 is SQVTM and CDR2 ANQGSEA. The CDR3 length is 12 residues.

This sequence joins TRBV29-1 and TRBJ1-1, with 9 positions matching TRBD1. Germline CDR1 reads SQVTM; CDR2 reads ANQGSEA. This CDR3 region has 12 residues. V lost 4 bases and J lost 4; bases outside the gene matches: 1. The CDR3 DNA is TGCAGCGTTGGGGGACAGGGCACTGAAGCTTTCTTT. Amino acids: CSVGGQGTEAFF.

The chain carries TRBV6-5 and TRBJ1-4; 7 bases map to TRBD1. The CDR3 is 12 residues long. V lost 8 bases, J lost 6 bases, and 3 bases stayed unmatched. Germline V gives CDR1 MNHEY, CDR2 SVGAGI. CDR3 sequence reads: CASRGTDEKLFF. CDR3 in DNA: TGTGCCAGCCGCGGGACAGATGAAAAACTGTTTTTT.

The chain couples TRBV30 to TRBJ1-2; D perhaps matches TRBD1 (5 bases). The ends were cut back, 1 base at V and 5 bases at J, with 11 bases in the middle. The CDR3 loop spans 13 amino acids. The V gene's germline CDR1 is GTSNPN and CDR2 SVGIG (reference sequence). DNA of the CDR3: TGTGCCTGGAGTGGGCAGGGAAAATATGGCTACACCTTC. Translation gives CAWSGQGKYGYTF.

V usage is TRBV11-3 and J usage is TRBJ2-2; D is ambiguous. V dropped 5 bases and J dropped 4 bases, with 8 bases sitting between them. CDR1 and CDR2 (germline): SGHNT, YENEEA. There are 13 residues in the CDR3. CDR3 bases: TGTGCCAGCAGCCCCCGCGGCACCGGGGAGCTGTTTTTT. Its protein is CASSPRGTGELFF.

The chain links TRBV21-1 to TRBJ2-7; the table's D gene call, TRBD2, was not cross checked with the DNA. TRBV21-1 is given as a pseudogene. The CDR3 is 16 residues long. The DNA for the CDR3 is TGTGCCAGCAGCAAAGGGACTAGCGGGAGTTCTTACGAGCAGTACTTC. This translates into CASSKGTSGSSYEQYF.

The gene calls are TRBV6-1 and TRBJ2-7; unclear D gene. CDR1 and CDR2 from the germline V gene are MNHNS and SASEGT. V dropped 10 bases and J dropped 4 bases, with 8 bases sitting between them. CDR3 length: 10 amino acids. The CDR3 sequence is CATRQYEQYF. CDR3 in DNA: TGTGCCACTCGTCAGTACGAGCAGTACTTC.

J is TRBJ1-1 and V is TRBV11-2; 7 nucleotides align to TRBD1. Losses at the gene ends were 3 bases for V and 1 base for J; bases not matched to a gene: 5. Per the germline V gene, CDR1 is SGHAT and CDR2 is FQNNGV. The CDR3 covers 15 residues. The CDR3 sequence is CASSFGTVGNTEAFF. DNA for the CDR3: TGTGCCAGCAGCTTCGGGACAGTCGGGAACACTGAAGCTTTCTTT.

This sequence joins TRBV9 and TRBJ2-2; possibly TRBD2 for D (5 bases). The ends were cut back, 5 bases at V and 8 bases at J, with 13 bases in the middle. The CDR3 is 13 residues long. The germline V gene has CDR1 SGDLS and CDR2 YYNGEE. This CDR3 reads CASRAEGAGELFF. The CDR3 DNA sequence: TGTGCCAGCAGGGCCGAGGGCGCGGGGGAGCTGTTTTTT.

The V call is TRBV19, the J call TRBJ2-7; perhaps TRBD2 as D (5 bases). CDR1 LNHDA and CDR2 SQIVND come from the germline V gene (reference sequence). This CDR3 is built from 14 residues. V dropped 10 bases and J dropped 6 bases, with 22 bases sitting between them. The chain's CDR3 is CATEKDSNVGEQYF. The DNA for the CDR3 is TGTGCCACCGAAAAGGACTCAAACGTTGGCGAGCAGTACTTC. Full variable domain (remainder filled in from reference TRBV19 and TRBJ2-7): DGGITQSPKYLFRKEGQNVTLSCEQNLNHDAMYWYRQDPGQGLRLIYYSQIVNDFQKGDIAEGYSVSREKKESFPLTVTSAQKNPTAFYLCATEKDSNVGEQYFGPGTRLTVT.

The J gene is TRBJ1-1, the V gene TRBV5-1, with a tentative D call TRBD1 (5 bases). Trimming shortened V by 2 bases and J by 5 bases, and 19 bases separated the two germline ends. Germline assignment: CDR1 SGHRS and CDR2 YFSETQ. There are 16 residues in the CDR3. In DNA form, the CDR3 reads TGCGCCAGCAGCTTAGCACCCAGGGCAGGAGAGACTGAAGCTTTCTTT. Encoded protein: CASSLAPRAGETEAFF.

The chain carries TRBV2 and TRBJ1-4, with D maybe TRBD1 (6 bases). This CDR3 has 13 residues. The germline V gene encodes CDR1 SNHLY and CDR2 FYNNEI. The V end was cut by 11 bases, the J end by 4 bases, with 14 bases between. The CDR3 region is CAGRTARNEKLFF. Here the CDR3 DNA reads TGTGCCGGACGGACAGCCCGTAATGAAAAACTGTTTTTT.

This chain uses TRBV7-9 with TRBJ1-2, with unresolved D. Germline CDR1 is SEHNR and CDR2 is FQNEAQ (reference sequence). The CDR3 consists of 14 residues. Trimming stripped 5 bases from V and 1 base from J, with 11 bases between. CDR3 in amino acids: CASSLVGVNYGYTF. The DNA of the CDR3 is TGTGCCAGCAGCCTAGTAGGAGTTAACTATGGCTACACCTTC.

J is TRBJ2-2 and V is TRBV4-1; the match to TRBD1 covers 8 bases. CDR3 length: 16 residues. CDR1 and CDR2 from the germline V gene are MGHRA and YSYEKL. Trimming took 5 bases from V and 4 from J; bases not matched to a gene: 9. DNA of the CDR3: TGCGCCAGCAGCTTAACAGGGGGATTGGGCACCGGGGAGCTGTTTTTT. This gives the protein CASSLTGGLGTGELFF.

V gene TRBV13 combines with J gene TRBJ1-5, with 7 bases fitting TRBD1. Germline V gene data show CDR1 as PRHDT and CDR2 as FYEKMQ (reference sequence). This CDR3 is 15 amino acids long. V lost 5 bases, J lost 4 bases, and 8 bases stayed unmatched. CDR3 in amino acids: CASSRSRGPNQPQHF. The CDR3 DNA reads TGTGCCAGCAGCCGGAGTAGGGGGCCGAATCAGCCCCAGCATTTT.

The chain has TRBV7-3 and TRBJ2-7; 9 bases map to TRBD2. The CDR3 totals 14 residues. CDR1 and CDR2 from the germline V gene are SGHTA and FQGTGA. The V gene end was trimmed by 3 bases and the J gene end by 7 bases; junction bases not matched to a gene: 7. CDR3 bases: TGTGCCAGCAGCTTTGGGGCGGGGGGGGATGAGCAGTACTTC. It specifies CASSFGAGGDEQYF.

This clone appeared once. The chain is built from TRBV4-2 and TRBJ2-7, with 12 positions matching TRBD1. V shed 0 bases and J 6 bases; nucleotides not matched to a gene: 6. Germline lookup yields CDR1 LGHNA and CDR2 YNFKEQ. The CDR3 length is 16 residues. In DNA, the CDR3 is TGTGCCAGCAGCCAAGATTTAGGGACAGGGGGCTCCGAGCAGTACTTC. This encodes CASSQDLGTGGSEQYF.

The chain carries TRBV5-1 and TRBJ2-5, with 15 bases fitting TRBD2. CDR1 and CDR2 from the germline V gene are SGHRS and YFSETQ. The CDR3 is made up of 18 amino acids. V shed 4 bases, J shed 1 base, and the junction held 8 bases outside the gene matches. CDR3 amino acids: CASSAGLAGGRSQETQYF. The CDR3 DNA is TGCGCCAGCAGCGCCGGACTAGCGGGGGGGCGGAGCCAAGAGACCCAGTACTTC.

V gene TRBV27 combines with J gene TRBJ2-5; 9 bases match TRBD1. CDR1 is MNHEY, CDR2 SMNVEV, per germline (reference sequence). The CDR3 spans 13 residues. After removal of 6 bases from V and 2 bases from J, the junction contained 1 base not matched to a gene. Here the CDR3 DNA reads TGTGCCAGCAGGGGGACAGGGCAAGAGACCCAGTACTTC. Translated: CASRGTGQETQYF.

The CDR3 is CASSLSHAYEQYF. The CDR3 DNA is TGTGCCAGCAGCCTTAGTCATGCCTACGAGCAGTACTTC. V gene TRBV7-3 combines with J gene TRBJ2-7, with D hard to call. Trimming stripped 5 bases from V and 2 bases from J, with 10 bases between. This CDR3 comprises 13 residues. CDR1 and CDR2 (germline): SGHTA, FQGTGA.

This clone showed up just once. The V call is TRBV27, the J call TRBJ2-1; D is possibly TRBD1 (6 bases). The CDR3 is 14 amino acids. CDR1 is MNHEY, CDR2 SMNVEV, per germline (reference sequence). Trimming cost V 5 bases and J 10 bases, with 18 bases left between them. DNA of the CDR3: TGTGCCAGCAGTCTACTTAACAGGGCTTGGGAGCAGTTCTTC. Amino acid sequence: CASSLLNRAWEQFF.

CDR3 nucleotide sequence: TGTGCCAGCAGCTTCGGGGGGTCTTACGAGCAGTACTTC. Encoded protein: CASSFGGSYEQYF. The V gene is TRBV5-6, the J gene TRBJ2-7; 7 bases are shared with TRBD2. Per germline, CDR1 SGHDT and CDR2 YYEEEE. The CDR3 has 13 amino acids. Losses at the gene ends were 2 bases for V and 4 bases for J; bases not matched to a gene: 3.

This clone is a singleton in its sample. The chain carries TRBV6-5 and TRBJ2-2, with 8 nucleotides matching TRBD1. With 2 bases clipped from V and 7 bases from J, the junction kept 6 bases outside the gene matches. Germline V gene data show CDR1 as MNHEY and CDR2 as SVGAGI. The CDR3 is made up of 15 amino acids. DNA for the CDR3: TGTGCCAGCAGTTACCACAGGGGGTTTGTCGGGGAGCTGTTTTTT. This codes for CASSYHRGFVGELFF.

This clone was observed a handful of times. The chain links TRBV7-9 to TRBJ1-2, with 7 bases fitting TRBD1. CDR3 length equals 13 residues. Germline CDR1 is SEHNR and CDR2 is FQNEAQ (reference sequence). Losses at the gene ends were 6 bases for V and 8 bases for J; bases not matched to a gene: 9. Written as DNA, the CDR3 is TGTGCCAGCAGACCCACAGGGGAGGTAGGCTACACCTTC. As protein: CASRPTGEVGYTF.

The rearrangement links TRBV6-5 to TRBJ1-6; 10 bases are shared with TRBD1. The CDR3 covers 15 residues. The germline CDR1 and CDR2 sequences are MNHEY and SVGAGI. With 0 bases clipped from V and 10 bases from J, the junction kept 3 bases outside the gene matches. The chain's CDR3 is CASSYSGQGYSPLHF. As DNA, the CDR3 is TGTGCCAGCAGTTACTCGGGACAGGGGTACTCACCCCTCCACTTT.

The chain uses TRBV6-8 and TRBJ2-7, with a tentative D call TRBD2 (5 bases). The CDR3 consists of 17 residues. From germline, CDR1 is MNHGY and CDR2 SAAAGT. Trimming shortened V by 5 bases and J by 1 base, and 21 bases separated the two germline ends. The CDR3 DNA follows: TGTGCCAGCAGTCTGACTATGCAAGACCAATTTTCCTACGAGCAGTACTTC. Translating it yields CASSLTMQDQFSYEQYF.

The rearrangement links TRBV2 to TRBJ1-1, with D possibly matching TRBD1 (6 bases). V shed 4 bases and J shed 8 bases, with 8 bases lying between them. The CDR3 spans 11 residues. CDR1 is SNHLY and CDR2 is FYNNEI in the germline V gene. The CDR3 here is CASSVGTEAFF. CDR3 bases: TGTGCCAGCAGTGTAGGGACAGAAGCTTTCTTT.

V is TRBV10-3 and J is TRBJ2-3; D is unclear. Germline lookup yields CDR1 ENHRY and CDR2 SYGVKD. The CDR3 runs 13 residues. Deletions cut 4 bases from V and 2 bases from J, with 7 bases between. CDR3 coding DNA: TGTGCCATCAGTGCCCCACACACAGATACGCAGTATTTT. It specifies CAISAPHTDTQYF.